The present entry profiles one T cell receptor (beta chain) with its context. What antigen it recognizes has not been identified. There are no base qualities to consult, and no much larger clone falls within one base. Trimming takes 0 bases from V and 4 bases from J, and the germline ends sit 9 bases apart. The CDR3 contains 14 residues, cysteine and phenylalanine counted. This entry keeps only the CDR3 DNA: 42 bases, framed from base 1. CDR1 and CDR2, per the germline V gene, are SGHRS and YFSETQ. The data derive from a study of OX40 agonist ivuxolimab in advanced cancers. For context, the study as a whole: Ivuxolimab, which targeted the costimulatory receptor OX40 (CD134), was an agonistic, fully human IgG2 monoclonal antibody. The point of sequencing TCRbeta in the periphery was to test whether ivuxolimab changed TCR sequence diversity and drove clonal T-cell expansion. The monotherapy dose-escalation portion (N ≈ 55 patients) of the phase I ivuxolimab trial is reported in the paper. Intravenous ivuxolimab was administered to patients every 2 weeks at six dose levels: 0.01, 0.1, 0.3, 1.5, 3 and 10 mg/kg. Of the approximately 50 patients in dose escalation, about 20 had hepatocellular carcinoma, about 15 had melanoma, 9 had renal cell carcinoma and 9 had head and neck cancer. Prior anti-PD-1, anti-PD-L1 or anti-CTLA-4 therapy was permitted, and checkpoint inhibitors had been received by about two fifths of dose-escalation patients. In the dose-escalation cohort, around four fifths of patients were male, and the mean age was around 60 years, with a range of roughly 20 to 79. Three dose-escalation patients achieved partial responses, one with hepatocellular carcinoma and two with cutaneous melanoma.

Patients with autoimmune disease history or receiving systemic immunosuppression were excluded from the trial. Peripheral blood for TCR sequencing was collected from all dose cohorts at baseline, on cycle 4 day 1, and on cycle 7 day 1. The samples were drawn from a first-in-human, open-label, multicenter phase I dose-escalation trial of ivuxolimab. Adults with locally advanced or metastatic head and neck squamous cell, hepatocellular, melanoma or renal cell carcinoma were enrolled in the trial. Before TCR sequencing, CD4+ T cells and CD8+ T cells from peripheral blood were sorted into separate populations. Genomic DNA was extracted from sorted cells for sequencing of the TCRbeta CDR3 region. TCRbeta CDR3 regions were sequenced using the immunoSEQ Assay. TCRdb took over this immuneACCESS table, retaining in-frame rearrangements with V and J assigned. Such tables are incomplete; in checked studies, under half of the missing clones stem from an unresolved V gene, and the remainder is unexplained. In all, the sample holds fewer than 80,000 clones, and less than 85% of those were seen once. Of the sample, roughly 3.9% is held by the ten largest clones.

Here is what the overall study found, with its caveats: The antigen specificity of the peripheral T cells that underwent clonal expansion was not determined. In the 0.1-3.0 mg/kg groups, partial responders were among the patients with the lowest normalized peripheral clonal expansion, particularly in CD8+ T cells. On average, CD8+ T cells showed more expanded clones than CD4+ T cells after ivuxolimab. At doses from 0.1 to 3.0 mg/kg, clonal expansion was seen in both CD4+ and CD8+ blood T cells between baseline and week 6. Low levels of normalized T-cell clonal expansion were also seen in some patients who did not respond.

The clonotype comes from an adult with an advanced solid tumor such as melanoma, head and neck, liver or kidney cancer. Specimen: CD4+ or CD8+ T cells sorted from blood, collected in a trial of the OX40 agonist ivuxolimab. The V gene is TRBV5-1 and the J gene is TRBJ2-3; D gene: possibly TRBD1, on 5 matching bases. The nucleotides read TGCGCCAGCAGCTTGGGGGGCGTCGCAGATACGCAGTATTTT. The encoded protein is CASSLGGVADTQYF.